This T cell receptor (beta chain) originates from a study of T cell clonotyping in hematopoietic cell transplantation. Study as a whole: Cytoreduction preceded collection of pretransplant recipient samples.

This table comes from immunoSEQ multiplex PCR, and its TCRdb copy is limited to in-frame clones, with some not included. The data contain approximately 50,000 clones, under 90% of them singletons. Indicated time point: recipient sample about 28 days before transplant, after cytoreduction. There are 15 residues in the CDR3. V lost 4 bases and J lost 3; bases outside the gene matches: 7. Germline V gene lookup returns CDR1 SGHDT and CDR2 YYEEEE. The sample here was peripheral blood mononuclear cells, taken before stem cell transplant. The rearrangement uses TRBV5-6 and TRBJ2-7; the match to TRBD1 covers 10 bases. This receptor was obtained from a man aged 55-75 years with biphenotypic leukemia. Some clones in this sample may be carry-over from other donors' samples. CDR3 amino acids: CASSRRDRGVYEQYF. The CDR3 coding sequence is TGTGCCAGCAGCCGCCGGGACAGGGGAGTCTACGAGCAGTACTTC.